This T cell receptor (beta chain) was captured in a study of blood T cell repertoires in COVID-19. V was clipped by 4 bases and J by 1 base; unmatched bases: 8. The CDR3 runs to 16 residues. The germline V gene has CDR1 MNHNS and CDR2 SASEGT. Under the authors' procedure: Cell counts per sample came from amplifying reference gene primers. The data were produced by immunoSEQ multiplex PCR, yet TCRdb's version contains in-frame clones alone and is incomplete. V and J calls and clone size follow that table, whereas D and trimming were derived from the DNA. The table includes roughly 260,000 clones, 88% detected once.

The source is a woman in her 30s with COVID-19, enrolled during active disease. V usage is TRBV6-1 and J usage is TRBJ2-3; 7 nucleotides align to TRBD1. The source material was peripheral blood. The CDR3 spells CASSGSQGEGTDTQYF. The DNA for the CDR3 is TGTGCCAGCAGTGGGAGTCAGGGGGAAGGCACAGATACGCAGTATTTT.